The rows below give T cell receptor beta chains drawn from one sample of a study of shared clonotypes between healthy human individuals. Method: immunoSEQ multiplex PCR; TCRdb's copy keeps in-frame clones and lacks some. The sample contains about 1,800,000 clones, 85% to 95% of which appear only once. Sequenced sample: naive CD8+ T cells sorted from blood. The receptors derive from a man aged 18 to 29 in good health. CDR3s include the opening cysteine and the closing phenylalanine or tryptophan. D genes are given only for firm matches. Only part of the rows carry a size: once, few, many, or a class if the clone is expanded.

j_call,clone_size,v_call,d_call,cdr3_nt,cdr3_aa
TRBJ2-7,once,TRBV4-3,.,TGCGCCAGCAGCCAAGATCCGAGCCCAGGGGGGGGCTACGAGCAGTACTTC,CASSQDPSPGGGYEQYF
TRBJ2-7,.,TRBV29-1,.,TGCAGCGTTGAACTACCCTACGAGCAGTACTTC,CSVELPYEQYF
TRBJ2-7,.,TRBV2,TRBD1,TGTGCCAGCAGTCAACACCCCGGGACAGGGGTGGGCGAGCAGTACTTC,CASSQHPGTGVGEQYF
TRBJ1-3,.,TRBV7-7,.,TGTGCTAGCAGCCCCGGGCAGGGGAGAGGAAACACCATATATTTT,CASSPGQGRGNTIYF
TRBJ2-5,.,TRBV4-1,TRBD2,TGCGCCAGCAGTCCCGGGACTAGCGTAGAGACCCAGTACTTC,CASSPGTSVETQYF
TRBJ2-2,.,TRBV4-3,TRBD1,TGCGCCAGCAGCCAGACGGACAGGGACGAGCTGTTTTTT,CASSQTDRDELFF
TRBJ2-7,.,TRBV29-1,.,TGCAGCGTTGTCGGGGAGGTGACGGGGGCCTACGAGCAGTACTTC,CSVVGEVTGAYEQYF
TRBJ1-4,.,TRBV21-1,.,TGTGCCAGCAGCAAGGCAGACCCAATAACTAATGAAAAACTGTTTTTT,CASSKADPITNEKLFF
TRBJ1-6,few,TRBV27,.,TGTGCCAGCAGTCTTTCTGGGGTTTCACCCCTCCACTTT,CASSLSGVSPLHF
TRBJ1-4,.,TRBV10-2,.,TGCGCCAGCAGTGAGGGGGGGGAACTGTTTTTT,CASSEGGELFF
TRBJ1-5,.,TRBV29-1,.,TGCAGCGACAATCTTACCGGGACATCCAATCAGCCCCAGCATTTT,CSDNLTGTSNQPQHF
TRBJ2-1,.,TRBV7-9,TRBD2,TGTGCCAGCAGCTTATTGCTAGCGGAACACGCCAATGAGCAGTTCTTC,CASSLLLAEHANEQFF
TRBJ2-5,.,TRBV15,TRBD2,TGTGCCACCCTAAGCGGGGGGGCCAAAGAGACCCAGTACTTC,CATLSGGAKETQYF
TRBJ2-7,.,TRBV6-5,.,TGTGCCAGCAGCTTCCAGGTCTCCTACGAGCAGTACTTC,CASSFQVSYEQYF
TRBJ2-7,.,TRBV30,TRBD1,TGTGCCTGGAGGACAGGGGTTTACGAGCAGTACTTC,CAWRTGVYEQYF
TRBJ2-7,once,TRBV19,.,TGTGCCAGTAGTATCATCGGCAGACGGGGCGAGCAGTACTTC,CASSIIGRRGEQYF
TRBJ2-7,.,TRBV19,.,TGTGCCAGTAGTATTATGGGGGGCAGCTACGAGCAGTACTTC,CASSIMGGSYEQYF
TRBJ2-7,.,TRBV4-3,.,TGCGCCAGCAGCCATTCCGGGACCGAACAATACGAGCAGTACTTC,CASSHSGTEQYEQYF
TRBJ1-2,.,TRBV6-5,.,TGTGCCAGCAGTTACTCGTTCGAGGATGGCTACACCTTC,CASSYSFEDGYTF
TRBJ1-1,.,TRBV4-1,.,TGCGCCAGCAGCCCGCTGGGGAGCACTAAGAACACTGAAGCTTTCTTT,CASSPLGSTKNTEAFF
TRBJ2-3,.,TRBV6-1,TRBD2,TGTGCCAGCTGTGAAGCGGGGGGGGCAGATACGCAGTATTTT,CASCEAGGADTQYF
TRBJ1-2,.,TRBV5-6,.,TGTGCCAGCAGCGACGGGCTCGCGATGGGTTTTGGGAACTATGGCTACACCTTC,CASSDGLAMGFGNYGYTF
TRBJ1-6,.,TRBV10-2,.,TGCGCCAGCAGTGCGCTGATTTTCCAGGGGAGGGATAATTCACCCCTCCACTTT,CASSALIFQGRDNSPLHF
TRBJ2-7,.,TRBV28,TRBD1,TGTGCCAGCAGTGCGCGGGACAGGGGGGACGAGCAGTACTTC,CASSARDRGDEQYF
TRBJ2-1,.,TRBV6-1,.,TGTGCCAGCAGTGACAAGGGGAGGTATGGTGAGCAGTTCTTC,CASSDKGRYGEQFF
TRBJ2-7,.,TRBV7-6,TRBD1,TGTGCCAGCAGCTTAACACAGGGGGAAGCCGAGCAGTACTTC,CASSLTQGEAEQYF
TRBJ2-2,.,TRBV25-1,.,TGTGCCAGCAGTGAATACAGGACCGGGGAGCTGTTTTTT,CASSEYRTGELFF
TRBJ2-2,.,TRBV4-1,.,TGCGCCAGCAGCCAGGACGAGGCCGGGGAGCTGTTTTTT,CASSQDEAGELFF
TRBJ2-7,.,TRBV4-3,TRBD2,TGCGCCAGCAGCCAAGGCGTAGGACTAGCGGCAGGCGAGCAGTACTTC,CASSQGVGLAAGEQYF
TRBJ2-7,.,TRBV7-9,TRBD2,TGTGCCAGCAGCTTAGGGGCTAGCGGGGAATACGAGCAGTACTTC,CASSLGASGEYEQYF
TRBJ2-7,.,TRBV9,.,TGTGCCAGCAGCGTAGGTCTGGGGCATTACGAGCAGTACTTC,CASSVGLGHYEQYF
TRBJ2-7,few,TRBV7-9,.,TGTGCCAGCAGCTTAGCGGGGGCCTACGAGCAGTACTTC,CASSLAGAYEQYF